Listed below are T cell receptor beta chains from one sample, sequenced in a study of blood T cell repertoires in COVID-19. The method was immunoSEQ multiplex PCR; TCRdb's version includes in-frame clones alone and lacks a portion of them. The sample lists a few hundred thousand clones; more than 75% were seen once. Sequencing used peripheral blood. The receptors shown here come from a woman aged 30 to 39 with COVID-19, enrolled during active disease. The CDR3 runs from the conserved cysteine through the conserved F or W. Fields, in order: V gene, CDR3 protein.

TRBV9,CASSVAPGQGAKLGSEQYF
TRBV7-9,CAGDRTGGTGELFF
TRBV19,CASASHLRDSYSGNTIYF
TRBV5-1,CASSLAPGGDTEAFF
TRBV28,CASSLGLGYTF
TRBV2,CASSQTSGRGFHEQFF
TRBV9,CASSVAQRGFTDTQYF
TRBV24-1,CATSDLSGGPNEQFF
TRBV27,CARSSGTGPGYTF
TRBV5-1,CASSFRGAYNEQFF
TRBV4-2,CASSQAESNYGYTF
TRBV28,CASSLQGAGAGDTQYF
TRBV6-2/TRBV6-3,CASSYVSPTDTQYF
TRBV23-1,CASSQSGLGASGNTIYF
TRBV28,CASSVLPNEQYF
TRBV10-3,CAITQGQILNTEAFF
TRBV5-5,CASSPRDRAYEQYF
TRBV7-6,CASSPMGTGNQPQHF
TRBV19,CASTQTGTYGYTF
TRBV10-1,CASSARTANTYNEQFF
TRBV9,CASSVVGRTTDTQYF
TRBV30,CAWGQGSSPLHF
TRBV9,CASSASEAGELFF
TRBV11-3,CASSLGANSTDTQYF
TRBV4-2,CASSQESAGTYEQYF
TRBV6-6,CASKREGNEQFF
TRBV5-5,CASSLRQGRQPQHF
TRBV20-1,CSASFGRGETQYF
TRBV11-2,CASSITGYGYTF
TRBV7-6,CASSPGGDEKLFF
TRBV6-5,CASANAYGQYF
TRBV13,CASSLGAFGGRAGDTQYF
TRBV9,CASSAASGRGRETQYF
TRBV30,CASSRTAATGNTIYF
TRBV18,CASSPKAGYTGELFF
TRBV3-1/TRBV3-2,CASSPFRGGGRDTQYF
TRBV4-1,CASSQENQGLYGYTF
TRBV5-5,CASSHKTAFLPYEQYF
TRBV28,CASRGTSGYEQYF
TRBV4-3,CASSQDRGAYEQYF
TRBV7-3,CASSFRGAYNEQFF
TRBV5-4,CASSAVMSSGANVLTF
TRBV5-4,CASSGGLAPGNEQFF
TRBV15,CATSPRTGINQPQHF
TRBV11-2,CASSRRTGSVKAYEQYF
TRBV4-3,CASSQGVGRVNEQFF
TRBV3-1/TRBV3-2,CASSQGFRGSSGANVLTF
TRBV6-2/TRBV6-3,CASRPAGGSPLHF
TRBV29-1,CSVDGGHHYGYTF
TRBV7-9,CASSRAAGLIQGTQYF
TRBV2,CASSELGAVRQPQHF
TRBV30,CAWSVGQWNTEAFF